This T cell receptor beta chain was captured by sequencing in a study of blood T cell repertoires in COVID-19. Whole-study context: The samples span acute and convalescent COVID-19 from the United States, Italy and Spain. T cells, B-cell-depleted T cells, or PBMCs provided the cDNA or gDNA that served as material.

Authors' processing steps: By means of reference gene primer amplification, nucleated cell counts were estimated. Sequencing used immunoSEQ multiplex PCR; TCRdb keeps in-frame clones, though not all of them. The D gene and trimming were derived from the DNA, and the V and J assignments and clone size from that table. The sample has 150,000 or so clones, around 85% seen once. This TCR came from a woman of 80 years or more with acute or convalescent COVID-19. The sequenced sample was peripheral blood.

The CDR3 DNA reads TGTGCCAGCAGTCGTGGTACAGGGATGGGCTATGGCTACACCTTC. Protein sequence: CASSRGTGMGYGYTF. The V gene is TRBV28, the J gene TRBJ1-2, with TRBD1 as a possible D gene (6 bases). Germline loops: CDR1 MDHEN, CDR2 SYDVKM. V was pared by 5 bases and J by 4 bases, with 17 bases between. The CDR3 covers 15 residues.